The clone carrying this TCR beta chain occurred many times. The antigen remains unidentified. This sample is part of a study of identical twins. Findings and caveats of the study: Twins shared beta out-of-frame sequences in excess, but this excess was weaker. Carriage of fewer insertions was seen in abundant cord blood beta clonotypes, whereas memory repertoires showed none. Twin pairs' shared out-of-frame alpha sequences were enriched in low generation probability.

TCRdb used MiXCR to reprocess the 5' RACE reads, holding one entry per CDR3 protein. This table holds 700,000 or so distinct CDR3 sequences, approximately 9% found once. With V trimmed by 4 bases and J by 2 bases, 4 bases remained unmatched. Per germline, CDR1 KGHDR and CDR2 SFDVKD. The CDR3 loop spans 16 amino acids. The same data also contributed to another study, on yellow fever vaccine responses in identical twins. That publication notes: In identical twins, vaccine T cell responses appeared partly shared and partly individual.

V and J are TRBV24-1 and TRBJ2-3, with 11 bases identical to TRBD2. The clonotype comes from a woman between 18 and 30 years old in good health. Sample: PBMCs. The CDR3 loop reads CATSDPSGGFTDTQYF. The CDR3 DNA sequence: TGTGCCACCAGTGACCCTAGCGGGGGGTTCACAGATACGCAGTATTTT.